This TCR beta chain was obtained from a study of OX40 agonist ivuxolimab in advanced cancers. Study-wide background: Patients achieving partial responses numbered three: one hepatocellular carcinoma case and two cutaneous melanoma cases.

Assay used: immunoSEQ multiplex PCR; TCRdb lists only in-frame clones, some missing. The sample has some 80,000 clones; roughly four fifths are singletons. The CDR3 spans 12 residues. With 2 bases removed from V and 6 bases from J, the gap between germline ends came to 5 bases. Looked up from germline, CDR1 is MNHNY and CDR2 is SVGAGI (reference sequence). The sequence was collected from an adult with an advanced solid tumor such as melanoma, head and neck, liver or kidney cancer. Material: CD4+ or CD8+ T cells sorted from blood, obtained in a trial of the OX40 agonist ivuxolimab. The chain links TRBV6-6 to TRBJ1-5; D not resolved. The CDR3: CASSYERQPQHF. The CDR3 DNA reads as TGTGCCAGCAGTTACGAACGTCAGCCCCAGCATTTT.